This T cell receptor beta chain came from a study of technical replicates of blood from a few donors. Using immunoSEQ multiplex PCR, the repertoire was profiled, and TCRdb retains in-frame clones only, with some absent. Found here are about 74,000 clones, 75% to 90% of them singletons; the top ten hold about 4%. V lost 4 bases and J lost 1, with 5 bases in between. CDR1 is SGHTA, CDR2 FQGNSA, per germline. This CDR3 has 13 residues. This receptor was obtained from a human donor in good health. Some clones in this sample may be carry-over from other donors' samples. Specimen: PBMCs. The chain joins TRBV7-2 to TRBJ1-5, with D tentatively TRBD1 (5 bases). CDR3: CASSWGSNQPQHF. CDR3 nucleotides: TGTGCCAGCAGCTGGGGCAGCAATCAGCCCCAGCATTTT.